This T cell receptor (beta chain) was identified in a study of blood T cell repertoires in COVID-19. Study details: Spain, Italy and the United States supplied samples that represented acute and convalescent COVID-19. The analysed material was cDNA or gDNA that came from T cells, B-cell-depleted T cells, or PBMCs.

This CDR3 spans 15 amino acids. CDR1 and CDR2 (germline): LGHNA, YNFKEQ. V lost 1 base, J lost 4 bases, and 13 bases lay in between. Per the authors' pipeline: Estimation of nucleated cell counts relied on the amplification of reference gene primers. Only in-frame clones appear in the TCRdb table, and some are missing; sequencing was by immunoSEQ multiplex PCR. The V and J calls and clone size are taken from that table; D and trimming were inferred from the DNA. Here the sample spans tens of thousands of clones, 84% being singletons. This chain uses TRBV4-2 with TRBJ1-2; tentative D call: TRBD1 (6 bases). Sequences were obtained from peripheral blood. The clonotype originates from a man in his 70s with acute or convalescent COVID-19. The CDR3 reads CASSQAQGEGYGYTF. The CDR3 DNA reads as TGTGCCAGCAGCCAAGCACAGGGAGAGGGCTATGGCTACACCTTC.